This entry describes one TCR beta chain. This sample is part of a study of cytotoxic CD8 clonotypes in ibrutinib-treated CLL. This CDR3 contains 15 residues. The germline V gene has CDR1 MGHDK and CDR2 SYGVNS. The V end lost 4 bases, the J end lost 5 bases, and 17 bases lay between the germline ends. Assay used: immunoSEQ multiplex PCR; TCRdb lists only in-frame clones, some missing. The table includes 150,000 to 250,000 clones, about two thirds detected once. This TCR came from a human donor with chronic lymphocytic leukemia. The rearrangement joins TRBV25-1 to TRBJ2-5; TRBD1 is a possible D gene (8 bases). Sequenced material: PBMCs, taken after 24 months of ibrutinib treatment. The CDR3 nucleotides are TGTGCCAGCAGTGTCGGAACAGGGGGAGGGGAGACCCAGTACTTC. Amino acid sequence: CASSVGTGGGETQYF.